This T cell receptor (beta chain) was recorded in a study of blood T cell repertoires in COVID-19. As for the study in general: Samples taken during acute and convalescent COVID-19 were collected in the United States, Italy and Spain.

Germline V gene lookup returns CDR1 KGHSH and CDR2 LQKENI. The V end lost 6 bases, the J end lost 0 bases, and 5 bases lay between the germline ends. The CDR3 loop spans 12 amino acids. Authors' analysis steps: Amplification from reference gene primers served as the basis for estimated nucleated cell counts. Sequencing used immunoSEQ multiplex PCR; TCRdb keeps in-frame clones, though not all of them. V and J calls and clone size are those listed in that table; D and trimming were worked out from the DNA. The table records roughly 110,000 clones, 65% to 80% of them present only once. The gene calls are TRBV18 and TRBJ1-1; D ambiguous. The sample was peripheral blood. The sequence derives from a man aged 65-85 years with acute or convalescent COVID-19. The CDR3 DNA follows: TGTGCCAGCTCCGCAGTGAACACTGAAGCTTTCTTT. It yields the protein CASSAVNTEAFF.